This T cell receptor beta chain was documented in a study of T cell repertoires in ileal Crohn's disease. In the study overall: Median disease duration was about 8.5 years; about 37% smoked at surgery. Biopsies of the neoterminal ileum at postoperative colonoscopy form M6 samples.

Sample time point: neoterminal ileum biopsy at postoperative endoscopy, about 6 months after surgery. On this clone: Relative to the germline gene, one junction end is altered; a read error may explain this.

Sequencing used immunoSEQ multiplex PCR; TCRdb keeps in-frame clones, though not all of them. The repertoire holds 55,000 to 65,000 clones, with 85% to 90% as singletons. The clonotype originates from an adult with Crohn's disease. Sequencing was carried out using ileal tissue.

This CDR3 reads CASSQGALSGANVLTF. The CDR3 region has the DNA TGTGCTAGCAGCCAGGGGGCCCTCTCTGGGGCCAACGTCCTGACTTTC. The V call is TRBV7-7, the J call TRBJ2-6; TRBD1 agrees at 8 bases. The CDR3 runs to 16 residues. CDR1 is SSHAT and CDR2 is FNYEAQ in the germline V gene (reference sequence).